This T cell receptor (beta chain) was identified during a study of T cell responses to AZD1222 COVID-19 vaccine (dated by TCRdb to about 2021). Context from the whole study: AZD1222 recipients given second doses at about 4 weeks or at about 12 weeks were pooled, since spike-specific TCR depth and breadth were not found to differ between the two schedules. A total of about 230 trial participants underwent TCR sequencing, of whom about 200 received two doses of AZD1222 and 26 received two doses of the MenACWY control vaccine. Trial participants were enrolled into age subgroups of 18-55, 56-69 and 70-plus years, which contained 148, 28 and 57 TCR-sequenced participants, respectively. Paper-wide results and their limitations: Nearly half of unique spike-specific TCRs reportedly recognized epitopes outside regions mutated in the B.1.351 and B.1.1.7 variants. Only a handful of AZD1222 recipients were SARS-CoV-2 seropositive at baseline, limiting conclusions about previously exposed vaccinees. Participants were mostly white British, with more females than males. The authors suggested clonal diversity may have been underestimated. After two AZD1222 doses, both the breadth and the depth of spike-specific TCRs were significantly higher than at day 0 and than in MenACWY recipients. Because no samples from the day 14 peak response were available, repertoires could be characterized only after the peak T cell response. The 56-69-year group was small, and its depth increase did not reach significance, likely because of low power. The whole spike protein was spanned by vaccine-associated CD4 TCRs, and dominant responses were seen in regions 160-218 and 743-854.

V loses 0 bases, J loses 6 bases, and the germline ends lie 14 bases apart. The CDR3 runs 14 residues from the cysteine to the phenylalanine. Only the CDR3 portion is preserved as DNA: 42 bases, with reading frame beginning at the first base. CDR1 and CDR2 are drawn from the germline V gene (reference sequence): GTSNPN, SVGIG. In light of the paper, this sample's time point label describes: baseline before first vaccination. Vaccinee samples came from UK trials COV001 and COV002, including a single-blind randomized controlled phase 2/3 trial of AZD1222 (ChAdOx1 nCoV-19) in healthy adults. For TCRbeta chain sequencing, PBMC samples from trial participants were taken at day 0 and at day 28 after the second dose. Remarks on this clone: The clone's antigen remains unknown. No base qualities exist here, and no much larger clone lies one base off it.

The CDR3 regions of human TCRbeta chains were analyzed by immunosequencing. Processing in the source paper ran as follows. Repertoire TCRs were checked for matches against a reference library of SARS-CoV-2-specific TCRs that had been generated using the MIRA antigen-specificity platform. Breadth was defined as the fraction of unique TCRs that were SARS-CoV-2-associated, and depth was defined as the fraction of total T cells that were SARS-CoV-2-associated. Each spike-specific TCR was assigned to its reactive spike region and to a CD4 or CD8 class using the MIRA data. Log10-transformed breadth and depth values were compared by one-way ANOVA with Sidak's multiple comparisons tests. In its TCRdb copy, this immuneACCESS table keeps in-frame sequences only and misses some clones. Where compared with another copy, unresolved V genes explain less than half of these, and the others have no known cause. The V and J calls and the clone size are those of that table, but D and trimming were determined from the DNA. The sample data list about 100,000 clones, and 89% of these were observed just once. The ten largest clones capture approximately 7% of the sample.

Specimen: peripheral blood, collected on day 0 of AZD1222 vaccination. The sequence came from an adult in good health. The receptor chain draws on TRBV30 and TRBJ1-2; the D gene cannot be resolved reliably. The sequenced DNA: TGTGCCTGGAGTGTATACACAAAACTGAATGGCTACACCTTC. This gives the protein CAWSVYTKLNGYTF.